These 16 T cell receptor beta chains originate from one sample sequenced in a study of T-cell memory formation after mild COVID-19. TCRdb recomputed calls from the 5' RACE reads with MiXCR, one row per CDR3 protein. In the table there are more than 350,000 distinct CDR3 sequences, around 21% of which are singletons. What was sequenced was PBMCs or a T cell subset sorted from them (not recorded which). The receptors were gathered from an adult woman who had mild COVID-19 (a few samples of this study predate the infection). Cell type and time point are not known.

The V call is TRBV20-1, the J call TRBJ2-1; TRBD2 aligns across 8 bases. CDR3 size: 12 residues. V lost 1 base to trimming and J lost 9 bases; unmatched junction nucleotides: 2. Germline-derived CDR1 and CDR2 are DFQATT and SNEGSKA (reference sequence). CDR3 amino acids: CSARAGGGEQFF. The DNA for the CDR3 is TGCAGTGCTAGAGCGGGAGGGGGTGAGCAGTTCTTC.

This clonotype was detected ten times or more. The genes are TRBV12-3 or TRBV12-4 and TRBJ2-2; D is unclear. V was clipped by 5 bases and J by 4 bases, with 2 bases between them. The CDR3 loop spans 11 amino acids. The CDR3 loop is CASSRTGELFF. The CDR3 DNA follows: TGTGCCAGCAGTCGCACCGGGGAGCTGTTTTTT.

This clonotype occurred a few times. The CDR3 coding sequence is TGTGCCAGCAGCCCCTCCGCGGGGAGCGGCTACACCTTC. Translated: CASSPSAGSGYTF. The V gene is TRBV7-9, the J gene TRBJ1-2; no firm D call. This CDR3 comprises 13 residues. V lost 5 bases and J lost 8, with 15 bases in between. Germline V gene lookup returns CDR1 SEHNR and CDR2 FQNEAQ (reference sequence).

The rearrangement uses TRBV24-1 and TRBJ2-5, with TRBD2 matching 10 bases. In germline, CDR1 is KGHDR, CDR2 SFDVKD. With V trimmed by 3 bases and J by 5 bases, 2 bases remained unmatched. This CDR3 has 14 residues. CDR3 amino acids: CATSDSGRAETQYF. The DNA for the CDR3 is TGTGCCACCAGTGATAGCGGGAGGGCGGAGACCCAGTACTTC.

This clonotype was counted a few times. V is TRBV18 and J is TRBJ2-1; 9 nucleotides match TRBD2. The germline V gene has CDR1 KGHSH and CDR2 LQKENI. After removal of 2 bases from V and 5 bases from J, the junction contained 4 bases not matched to a gene. CDR3 size: 15 residues. CDR3 in DNA: TGTGCCAGCTCACCATTCGCGGGAGGGGACAATGAGCAGTTCTTC. Its translation: CASSPFAGGDNEQFF.

V gene TRBV7-8 combines with J gene TRBJ2-7; D is perhaps TRBD2 (5 bases). The CDR3 runs to 16 residues. The germline CDR1 and CDR2 sequences are SGHVS and FQNEAQ. The ends were cut back, 0 bases at V and 3 bases at J, with 15 bases in the middle. This chain's CDR3 is CASSLAAGRGIYEQYF. CDR3 sequence (DNA): TGTGCCAGCAGCTTAGCCGCAGGACGGGGAATCTACGAGCAGTACTTC.

The chain carries TRBV28 and TRBJ2-7; no reliable D call. CDR3 length: 11 amino acids. Per the germline V gene, CDR1 is MDHEN and CDR2 is SYDVKM. Trimming left V 2 bases short and J 6 bases short, with 5 bases between. CDR3 region: CASSLKAEQYF. The CDR3 DNA reads TGTGCCAGCAGTTTAAAGGCCGAGCAGTACTTC. The full variable domain, rest sourced from reference TRBV28 and TRBJ2-7, is DVKVTQSSRYLVKRTGEKVFLECVQDMDHENMFWYRQDPGLGLRLIYFSYDVKMKEKGDIPEGYSVSREKKERFSLILESASTNQTSMYLCASSLKAEQYFGPGTRLTVT.

Only a few counts were recorded for this clonotype. This rearrangement joins TRBV12-3 or TRBV12-4 to TRBJ2-7, with D possibly TRBD2 on 5 matching bases. The CDR3 length is 12 residues. Trimming removed 7 bases from V and 3 bases from J, with 10 bases in between. CDR3: CASTRGVYEQYF. CDR3 sequence (DNA): TGTGCCAGCACCCGGGGAGTCTACGAGCAGTACTTC.

The V and J genes are TRBV24-1 and TRBJ2-6; D uncertain. The CDR3 runs 15 residues. Trimming removed 9 bases from V and 2 bases from J, with 13 bases in between. Per the germline V gene, CDR1 is KGHDR and CDR2 is SFDVKD. The CDR3 region has the DNA TGTGCCACCGGGGTCGACAAGGCTGGGGCCAACGTCCTGACTTTC. Protein product: CATGVDKAGANVLTF.

Concerning this clonotype: No conserved phenylalanine or tryptophan ends this CDR3, so it is likely a read error. Because the CDR3's place on the DNA is in doubt, the DNA is left out and the CDR3 is given as listed by TCRdb. The V and J genes are TRBV15 and TRBJ1-3. Germline values: CDR1 LNHNV, CDR2 YYDKDF (reference sequence). The CDR3 contains 13 residues when both ends are counted. CDR3 residues: CATSRDHNVAGLI.

In its sample, this clonotype was seen a few times. This rearrangement joins TRBV5-5 to TRBJ2-5; D gene uncertain. Looked up from germline, CDR1 is SGHKS and CDR2 is YYEKEE (reference sequence). Trimming left V 0 bases short and J 2 bases short, with 11 bases between. The CDR3 runs 15 residues. As DNA, the CDR3 is TGTGCCAGCAGCTTGGGGCCTTTGGGGCAAGAGACCCAGTACTTC. It codes for CASSLGPLGQETQYF.

This clonotype occurred a few times. The chain recombines TRBV29-1 with TRBJ2-5; TRBD1 matches 9 bases. CDR1 and CDR2 (germline): SQVTM, ANQGSEA. The CDR3 has 14 residues. J was trimmed by 7 bases and V by 6 bases; bases with no gene match: 12. The CDR3 here is CSVDDRGTWRTQYF. CDR3 DNA: TGCAGCGTCGACGACAGGGGGACTTGGAGGACCCAGTACTTC.

A few counts support this clonotype. The J gene is TRBJ2-1, the V gene TRBV10-3; 7 positions agree with TRBD2. V lost 3 bases, J lost 8 bases, and 4 bases stayed unmatched. The CDR3 sequence is 13 residues long. Germline loops: CDR1 ENHRY, CDR2 SYGVKD. The CDR3 protein is CAISEKLAHEQFF. The CDR3 DNA reads as TGTGCCATCAGTGAAAAACTAGCGCATGAGCAGTTCTTC.

This clonotype was counted at least ten times. The chain employs TRBV29-1 and TRBJ1-2, with 7 bases fitting TRBD1. V was clipped by 3 bases and J by 8 bases; unmatched bases: 3. The CDR3 sequence is 11 residues long. Germline assignment: CDR1 SQVTM and CDR2 ANQGSEA. The CDR3 sequence: CSVERDSGYTF. For the CDR3, the DNA is TGCAGCGTTGAGAGGGACAGCGGCTACACCTTC.

This clonotype has just a few counts. The rearrangement joins TRBV7-9 to TRBJ2-1; D is undetermined. Germline V gene sequence: CDR1 SEHNR, CDR2 FQNEAQ (reference sequence). This CDR3 region has 13 residues. V lost 3 bases and J lost 5, with 8 bases in between. The CDR3 DNA follows: TGTGCCAGCAGCTTGGTCCGGAACAATGAGCAGTTCTTC. Its translation is CASSLVRNNEQFF.

The chain joins TRBV11-2 to TRBJ2-3; D unclear. V was cut by 6 bases and J by 2 bases, with 12 bases left in between. Germline CDR1 reads SGHAT; CDR2 reads FQNNGV. The CDR3 totals 14 residues. The CDR3 DNA sequence: TGTGCCAGCAGTGACTGGACCTCCACAGATACGCAGTATTTT. Its translation: CASSDWTSTDTQYF.